The clone carrying this TCR beta chain was counted a single time. Generated by immunoSEQ multiplex PCR, the TCRdb table keeps only in-frame clones and is missing some. The table shows over 60,000 clones, with around four fifths occurring only once. Trimming took 4 bases from V and 5 from J; bases not matched to a gene: 10. CDR3 length: 15 amino acids. Germline-derived CDR1 and CDR2 are SGHDT and YYEEEE. Time point given: blood 4 weeks post-SBRT, at nephrectomy. Specified treatment: 15 Gy SBRT to primary tumor, nephrectomy 4 weeks later. Nephrectomy followed 15 Gy stereotactic body radiation by 4 weeks. This renal cell carcinoma was of the clear cell type. The data stem from a study of radiation and T cells in renal cell carcinoma.

The origin of this receptor is a woman aged 60 to 75 with renal cell carcinoma. Material: blood, obtained from a patient whose treatment included radiotherapy and nephrectomy. The rearrangement joins TRBV5-6 to TRBJ1-2; 8 bases align to TRBD1. The CDR3 is CASSRTGQELYGYTF. CDR3 sequence (DNA): TGTGCCAGCAGCCGAACGGGACAGGAGTTATATGGCTACACCTTC.